The 16 T cell receptor beta chains reported below all come from one sample, sequenced in a study of T cell responses to AZD1222 COVID-19 vaccine. The protocol was immunoSEQ multiplex PCR, while the TCRdb copy is restricted to in-frame clones and leaves out a portion. The sample holds around 120,000 clones, more than 70% seen once. The sample here was peripheral blood, taken 28 days after the second AZD1222 dose. The receptors were sampled from an adult who received the AZD1222 COVID-19 vaccine.

The V gene is TRBV3-1 (or the pseudogene TRBV3-2), the J gene TRBJ2-1; 11 bases fit TRBD2. This CDR3 comprises 15 residues. Germline V CDR1 and CDR2: LGHDT, YNNKEL (reference sequence). V shed 2 bases, J shed 6 bases, and the junction held 3 bases outside the gene matches. DNA for the CDR3: TGTGCCAGCAGCCAAATAGCGGGGGGGCCCAATGAGCAGTTCTTC. This sequence encodes CASSQIAGGPNEQFF.

The rearrangement uses TRBV9 and TRBJ1-1, with D maybe TRBD1 (5 bases). From germline, CDR1 is SGDLS and CDR2 YYNGEE. Between the trimmed V and J ends, which lost 0 bases and 3 bases, there was a span of 9 bases. The CDR3 is made up of 14 amino acids. CDR3 DNA: TGTGCCAGCAGCGTAGCTCCGGGGGACACTGAAGCTTTCTTT. Encoded protein: CASSVAPGDTEAFF.

The V gene is TRBV11-2, the J gene TRBJ1-1; the D gene is possibly TRBD1 (5 bases). V was cut by 3 bases and J by 0 bases, with 8 bases left in between. This CDR3 has 14 amino acids. Germline V lookup: CDR1 SGHAT, CDR2 FQNNGV. CDR3 sequence reads: CASSFQGVNTEAFF. The CDR3 DNA sequence: TGTGCCAGCAGCTTTCAGGGCGTGAACACTGAAGCTTTCTTT.

The chain combines TRBV6-5 with TRBJ2-5; 7 bases match TRBD1. V lost 5 bases and J lost 0; bases outside the gene matches: 3. Germline V gene data show CDR1 as MNHEY and CDR2 as SVGAGI. The CDR3 totals 14 residues. This CDR3 reads CASSPQGNQETQYF. DNA for the CDR3: TGTGCCAGCAGTCCACAGGGGAACCAAGAGACCCAGTACTTC.

The rearrangement uses TRBV10-3 and TRBJ1-2, with unresolved D. Trimming pared 2 bases from V and 2 bases from J, leaving 6 bases between. The germline V gene encodes CDR1 ENHRY and CDR2 SYGVKD. The CDR3 spans 13 residues. The CDR3 reads CAISEPGNYGYTF. CDR3 bases: TGTGCCATCAGTGAGCCAGGAAACTATGGCTACACCTTC.

The rearrangement links TRBV5-6 to TRBJ1-2; TRBD1 might be the D (5 bases). CDR1 is SGHDT, CDR2 YYEEEE, per germline. V was pared by 4 bases and J by 2 bases, with 15 bases between. The CDR3 sequence is 15 residues long. The CDR3 spells CASSAPGTENYGYTF. As DNA, the CDR3 is TGTGCCAGCAGCGCCCCCGGGACGGAGAACTATGGCTACACCTTC.

The chain recombines TRBV7-9 with TRBJ2-4; no definite D call. The CDR3 is 13 amino acids. Germline V lookup: CDR1 SEHNR, CDR2 FQNEAQ (reference sequence). Trimming took 1 base from V and 1 from J, leaving 2 bases between them. The CDR3 spells CASSLDAKNIQYF. The CDR3 coding sequence is TGTGCCAGCAGCTTAGACGCCAAAAACATTCAGTACTTC.

The rearrangement joins TRBV3-1 (or the pseudogene TRBV3-2) to TRBJ2-3; the D gene could be TRBD1 or TRBD2 (6 bases each). CDR3 length equals 16 residues. Trimming took off 5 bases at V and 0 bases at J, with 15 bases between the two ends. From germline, CDR1 is LGHDT and CDR2 YNNKEL (reference sequence). This chain's CDR3 is CASSAKGGASTDTQYF. Written as DNA, the CDR3 is TGTGCCAGCAGCGCGAAGGGGGGCGCTAGCACAGATACGCAGTATTTT.

A single count supports this clone. The rearrangement uses TRBV28 and TRBJ2-7, with 9 nucleotides matching TRBD1. The CDR3 contains 15 residues. Germline CDR1 is MDHEN and CDR2 is SYDVKM. Trimming removed 4 bases from V and 3 bases from J; junction bases left unmatched: 7. The CDR3 spells CASSSPQGAGYEQYF. For the CDR3, the DNA is TGTGCCAGCAGTTCCCCACAGGGGGCTGGCTACGAGCAGTACTTC.

The chain employs TRBV7-6 and TRBJ2-1, with 8 bases aligning to TRBD2. The V gene's germline CDR1 is SGHVS and CDR2 FNYEAQ. Trimming took 0 bases from V and 7 from J; bases not matched to a gene: 8. CDR3 size: 16 residues. CDR3 DNA: TGTGCCAGCAGCTTAGCTTCCGGGGGGGCCTGGAATGAGCAGTTCTTC. Its translation: CASSLASGGAWNEQFF.

This clone is a singleton in its sample. The chain recombines TRBV5-6 with TRBJ1-2, with a tentative D call TRBD1 (6 bases). The CDR3 is 15 amino acids. The V gene's germline CDR1 is SGHDT and CDR2 YYEEEE. Trimming took off 4 bases at V and 5 bases at J, with 18 bases between the two ends. CDR3 region: CASSNGGQVRYGYTF. The DNA of the CDR3 is TGTGCCAGCAGCAACGGGGGGCAGGTCCGTTATGGCTACACCTTC.

Only one count was recorded for this clone. V usage is TRBV5-1 and J usage is TRBJ1-2; TRBD1 matches at 9 bases. Germline CDR1 SGHRS, CDR2 YFSETQ. V shed 4 bases, J shed 8 bases, and the junction held 9 bases outside the gene matches. This CDR3 is built from 14 residues. As DNA, the CDR3 is TGCGCCAGCAGCCCGACAGGGGGGCCTGTCGGCTACACCTTC. It translates to CASSPTGGPVGYTF.

This chain connects TRBV3-1 (or the pseudogene TRBV3-2) to TRBJ2-5; maybe TRBD2 (8 bases). The CDR3 totals 17 residues. Germline loops: CDR1 LGHDT, CDR2 YNNKEL (reference sequence). The V and J ends lost 4 bases and 2 bases respectively, with 20 bases between them. CDR3 loop: CASSRRGSGRGQETQYF. CDR3 in DNA: TGTGCCAGCAGCCGCAGGGGGAGCGGGAGAGGTCAAGAGACCCAGTACTTC.

This chain joins TRBV5-1 and TRBJ2-7, with a tentative D call TRBD2 (6 bases). The CDR3 consists of 16 residues. V shed 1 base and J shed 4 bases, with 18 bases lying between them. Per the germline V gene, CDR1 is SGHRS and CDR2 is YFSETQ. The CDR3 loop reads CASSLLQRRAGYEQYF. The DNA of the CDR3 is TGCGCCAGCAGCTTGTTACAGCGAAGGGCGGGGTACGAGCAGTACTTC. The variable domain in full, completed from reference TRBV5-1 and TRBJ2-7, reads KAGVTQTPRYLIKTRGQQVTLSCSPISGHRSVSWYQQTPGQGLQFLFEYFSETQRNKGNFPGRFSGRQFSNSRSEMNVSTLELGDSALYLCASSLLQRRAGYEQYFGPGTRLTVT.

The V and J genes are TRBV7-9 and TRBJ1-5; D is unresolved. Trimming removed 0 bases at V and 5 bases at J, with 2 bases between. CDR3 length: 12 residues. In germline, CDR1 is SEHNR, CDR2 FQNEAQ (reference sequence). The CDR3 sequence: CASSLADQPQHF. In DNA form, the CDR3 reads TGTGCCAGCAGCTTAGCTGATCAGCCCCAGCATTTT. Complete variable domain (other parts from reference TRBV7-9 and TRBJ1-5): DTGVSQNPRHKITKRGQNVTFRCDPISEHNRLYWYRQTLGQGPEFLTYFQNEAQLEKSRLLSDRFSAERPKGSFSTLEIQRTEQGDSAMYLCASSLADQPQHFGDGTRLSIL.

The chain joins TRBV6-5 to TRBJ1-2; TRBD1 matches at 11 bases. V lost 6 bases and J lost 12; bases outside the gene matches: 9. The CDR3 has 13 amino acids. The V gene's germline CDR1 is MNHEY and CDR2 SVGAGI. CDR3 sequence: CASRSGQGEGNTF. The DNA for the CDR3 is TGTGCCAGCAGGTCGGGACAGGGGGAAGGGAACACCTTC.